Listed below are T cell receptor beta chains from one sample, sequenced in a study of T cells expressing NK-cell markers. TCRdb re-called the 5' RACE reads and catalogs CDR3 proteins one per entry, DNA excluded. The table for this sample gives 150,000 to 170,000 distinct CDR3 sequences. Sequenced input: blood T cells: a sorted CD56 or NKG2C T cell subset, CD4+ or CD8+ T cells, or bulk PBMC T cells (not recorded which). Receptors were obtained from a woman aged 45-59 years in good health. Both conserved end residues are part of each CDR3.

J gene	V gene	CDR3 protein
TRBJ1-6	TRBV3-1	CASSLTGRGAPLHF
TRBJ1-2	TRBV11-2	CASSLQGYYGYTF
TRBJ2-5	TRBV6-5	CASSYSGGRETQYF
TRBJ2-1	TRBV6-4	CASNQFGLAGNNEQFF
TRBJ2-1	TRBV4-1	CASSYRDRGYNEQFF
TRBJ1-2	TRBV6-1	CASSERSLENGYTF
TRBJ2-7	TRBV29-1	CSVWNSGEQYF
TRBJ1-3	TRBV7-9	CASSLARGRNSGNTIYF
TRBJ1-3	TRBV2	CASTGAGDGNTIYF
TRBJ2-1	TRBV11-2	CASSLGRPEQFF